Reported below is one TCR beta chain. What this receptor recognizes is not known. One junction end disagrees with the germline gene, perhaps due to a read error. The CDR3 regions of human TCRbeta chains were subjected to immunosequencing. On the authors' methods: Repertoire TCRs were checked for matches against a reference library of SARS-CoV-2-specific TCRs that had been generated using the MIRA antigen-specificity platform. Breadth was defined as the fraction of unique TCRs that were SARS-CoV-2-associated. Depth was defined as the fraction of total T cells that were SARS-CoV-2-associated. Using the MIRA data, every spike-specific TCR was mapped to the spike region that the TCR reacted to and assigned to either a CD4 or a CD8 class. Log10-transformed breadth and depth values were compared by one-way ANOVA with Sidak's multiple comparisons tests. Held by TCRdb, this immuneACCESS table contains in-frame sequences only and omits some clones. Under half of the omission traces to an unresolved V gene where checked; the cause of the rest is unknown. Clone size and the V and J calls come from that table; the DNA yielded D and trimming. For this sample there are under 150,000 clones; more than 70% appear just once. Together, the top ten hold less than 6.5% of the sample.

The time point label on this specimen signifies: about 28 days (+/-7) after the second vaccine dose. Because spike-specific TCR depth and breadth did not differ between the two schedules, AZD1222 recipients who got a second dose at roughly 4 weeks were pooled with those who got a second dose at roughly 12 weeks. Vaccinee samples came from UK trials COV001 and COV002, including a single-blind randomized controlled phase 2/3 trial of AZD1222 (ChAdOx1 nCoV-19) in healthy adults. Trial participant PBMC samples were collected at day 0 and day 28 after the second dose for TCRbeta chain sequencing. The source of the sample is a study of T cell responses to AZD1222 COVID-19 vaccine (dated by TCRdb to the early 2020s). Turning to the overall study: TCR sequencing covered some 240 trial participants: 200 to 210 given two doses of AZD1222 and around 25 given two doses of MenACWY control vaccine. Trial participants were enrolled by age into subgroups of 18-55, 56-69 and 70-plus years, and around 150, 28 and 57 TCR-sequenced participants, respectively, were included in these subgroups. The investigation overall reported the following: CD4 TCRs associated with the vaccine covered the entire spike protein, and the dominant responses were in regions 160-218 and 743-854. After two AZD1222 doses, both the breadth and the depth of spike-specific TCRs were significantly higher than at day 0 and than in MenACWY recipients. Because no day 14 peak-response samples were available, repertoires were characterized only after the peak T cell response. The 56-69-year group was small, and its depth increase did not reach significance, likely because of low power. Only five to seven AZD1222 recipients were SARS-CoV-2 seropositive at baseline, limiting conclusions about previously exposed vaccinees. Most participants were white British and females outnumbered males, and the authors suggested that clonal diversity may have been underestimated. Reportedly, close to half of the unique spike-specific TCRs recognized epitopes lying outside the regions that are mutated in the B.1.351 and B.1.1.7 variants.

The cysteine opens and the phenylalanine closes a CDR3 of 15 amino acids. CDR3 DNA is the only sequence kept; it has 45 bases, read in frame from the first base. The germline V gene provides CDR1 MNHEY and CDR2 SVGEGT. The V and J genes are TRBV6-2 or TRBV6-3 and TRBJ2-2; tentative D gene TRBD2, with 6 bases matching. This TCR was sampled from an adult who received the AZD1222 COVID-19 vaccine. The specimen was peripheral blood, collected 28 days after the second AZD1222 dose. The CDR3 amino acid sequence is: CASSPRDWNSGELFF. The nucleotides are TGTGCCAGCAGTCCCCGGGACTGGAACAGCGGGGAGCTGTTTTTT.